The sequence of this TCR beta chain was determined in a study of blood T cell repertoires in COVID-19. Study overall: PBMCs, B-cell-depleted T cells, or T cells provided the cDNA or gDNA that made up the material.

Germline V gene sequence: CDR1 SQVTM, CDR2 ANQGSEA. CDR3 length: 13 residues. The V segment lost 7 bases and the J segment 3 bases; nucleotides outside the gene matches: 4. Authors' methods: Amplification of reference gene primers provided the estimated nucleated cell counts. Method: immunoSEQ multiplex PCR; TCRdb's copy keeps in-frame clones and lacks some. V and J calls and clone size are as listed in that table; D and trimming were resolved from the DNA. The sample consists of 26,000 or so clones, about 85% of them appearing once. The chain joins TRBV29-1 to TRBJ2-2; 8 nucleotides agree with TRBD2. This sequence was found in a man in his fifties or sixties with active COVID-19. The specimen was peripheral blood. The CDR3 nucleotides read TGCAGCGGACGGGGGGGTGACACCGGGGAGCTGTTTTTT. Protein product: CSGRGGDTGELFF.